This T cell receptor beta chain was identified during a study of PD-1 blockade in classical Hodgkin lymphoma. As for the study in general: It was nivolumab at 3 mg/kg, given intravenously every 2 weeks, that patients received.

The study, taken as a whole, reports: Those starting nivolumab under 1 year post-ASCT were excluded. Healthy donors were reported to have higher baseline TCR diversity than newly diagnosed patients. Complete responders started with a diversity level that resembled newly diagnosed patients at baseline.

The repertoire was sequenced with immunoSEQ multiplex PCR; TCRdb's copy has only in-frame clones and lacks some. The sample lists about 62,000 clones, about 91% seen once, with 12% in the top ten. This clone came up a few times. The antigen is not known. Each of the patients experienced relapse following autologous stem cell transplantation, and their brentuximab vedotin exposure differed. This specimen consisted of peripheral blood mononuclear cells (PBMCs), obtained at baseline. The receptor comes from a human donor with classical Hodgkin lymphoma.

In DNA form, the CDR3 reads TGCGCCAGCAGCCAAGGTTTGTCCCCCGTTGGCACTGAAGCTTTCTTT. As protein: CASSQGLSPVGTEAFF. V usage is TRBV4-1 and J usage is TRBJ1-1; D not certain. Germline lookup yields CDR1 MGHRA and CDR2 YSYEKL. V was pared by 1 base and J by 4 bases, with 16 bases between. The CDR3 runs 16 residues.